This is a list of T cell receptor beta chains from one sample in a study of blood T cells in healthy people across ages. MiXCR, applied by TCRdb to the 5' RACE reads, yields one record per CDR3 protein. This table has about 1,600,000 distinct CDR3 sequences, roughly 40% appearing once. The sequencing input was blood. These receptors were taken from a woman under 30 in good health. CDR3s include the opening cysteine and the closing phenylalanine or tryptophan. The order of the fields is clone size, CDR3 length, V gene, J gene, D gene, CDR3 DNA, CDR3 protein. The D gene is left open where the match is weak. Clone sizes are given selectively: once, few, many, or a class where the clone is expanded.

few,14,TRBV12-3/TRBV12-4,TRBJ2-1,-,TGTGCCAGCAGTTCCTCTTTAGAGAGCAATGAGCAGTTCTTC,CASSSSLESNEQFF
-,16,TRBV5-1,TRBJ2-6,-,TGCGCCAGCAGCTGGTTATCTCCCCCTGGGGCCAACGTCCTGACTTTC,CASSWLSPPGANVLTF
-,14,TRBV2,TRBJ2-5,-,TGTGCCAGCACTCTCACAGGGAACGGCGAGACCCAGTACTTC,CASTLTGNGETQYF
few,16,TRBV3-1,TRBJ2-5,-,TGTGCCAGCAGCCCCCTATCGACTTTTCAAGGAGAGACCCAGTACTTC,CASSPLSTFQGETQYF
-,14,TRBV3-1,TRBJ2-5,-,TGTGCCAGCAGCCAAGGCACGCCCCAAGAGACCCAGTACTTC,CASSQGTPQETQYF
-,13,TRBV29-1,TRBJ1-2,TRBD1,TGCAGCGTCAGGGACAGGGACTTTTATGGCTACACCTTC,CSVRDRDFYGYTF
once,16,TRBV3-1,TRBJ1-1,-,TGTGCCAGTAGCCGTAACCCACAGGGCATGAACACTGAAGCTTTCTTT,CASSRNPQGMNTEAFF
-,16,TRBV25-1,TRBJ1-6,-,TGTGCCAGCAGTGAATGGCAGACCCTCTATAATTCACCCCTCCACTTT,CASSEWQTLYNSPLHF
-,12,TRBV9,TRBJ1-2,-,TGTGCCAGCAGCGCCGCTTCTAATGGCTACACCTTC,CASSAASNGYTF
-,15,TRBV6-6,TRBJ2-3,-,TGTACCAGCAACGGAAGGGAGACTAGCACAGATACGCAGTATTTT,CTSNGRETSTDTQYF
few,12,TRBV5-1,TRBJ2-1,TRBD1,TGCGCCACCCAGGGACAGGGGAATGAGCAGTTCTTC,CATQGQGNEQFF
-,17,TRBV27,TRBJ1-1,TRBD1,TGTGCCAGCAGTTTCCGAAGGGACAGGGTGAAAGTTCCTGAAGCTTTCTTT,CASSFRRDRVKVPEAFF
-,14,TRBV12-3/TRBV12-4,TRBJ2-1,-,TGTGCCAGCAGCCCTAGGGGGTCCGCATACGAGCAGTTCTTC,CASSPRGSAYEQFF
-,17,TRBV11-2,TRBJ1-4,-,TGTGCCAGCAGCTTAGTTCTCCCGGGGTCGAGGAATGAAAAACTGTTTTTT,CASSLVLPGSRNEKLFF
-,13,TRBV29-1,TRBJ2-1,TRBD2,TGCAGCGTTTCTAGCGGAGAAGACAATGAGCAGTTCTTC,CSVSSGEDNEQFF
-,13,TRBV9,TRBJ1-2,-,TGTGCCAGCAGCGTAGGTGACGGCGAAGGCTACACCTTC,CASSVGDGEGYTF
-,14,TRBV11-2,TRBJ2-3,TRBD2,TGTGCCAGCATTAGCGGGGGGGCCGGAGATACGCAGTATTTT,CASISGGAGDTQYF
few,13,TRBV29-1,TRBJ1-2,TRBD1,TGCAGCGTTGTCCTGGGGACAGGGGGAAGCTACACCTTC,CSVVLGTGGSYTF
many,13,TRBV10-1,TRBJ2-7,-,TGCGCCAGCAGTGCTAGGGCCCTACGGGAGCAGTACTTC,CASSARALREQYF
few,14,TRBV27,TRBJ2-3,-,TGTGCCAGCAGTGACAGGAGCTACACAGATACGCAGTATTTT,CASSDRSYTDTQYF
many,11,TRBV27,TRBJ2-7,-,TGTGCCAGCAGTCGAAATGGGGAGCAGTACTTC,CASSRNGEQYF
few,14,TRBV6-6,TRBJ2-5,-,TGTGCCAGCAGTTGGAGGAAAGAGGAAGAGACCCAGTACTTC,CASSWRKEEETQYF
-,11,TRBV28,TRBJ2-7,-,TGTGCCAGCCGCCTATTTTACGAGCAGTACTTC,CASRLFYEQYF
-,15,TRBV6-5,TRBJ2-1,TRBD2,TGTGCCAGCAGATCGACTAGCGGGAGTAGGGGTGAGCAGTTCTTC,CASRSTSGSRGEQFF
-,14,TRBV4-1,TRBJ2-5,-,TGCGCCAGCAGCCCTGGGGGGCCGGGAGAGACCCAGTACTTC,CASSPGGPGETQYF
-,17,TRBV6-1,TRBJ2-7,-,TGTGCCGAGGGGAACGGGGGCCCCGAAGAGATCCGCTTCGAGCAGTACTTC,CAEGNGGPEEIRFEQYF
-,12,TRBV20-1,TRBJ2-7,TRBD2,TGCAGTGCTAGAGGACTAGCTCACGAGCAGTACTTC,CSARGLAHEQYF
-,14,TRBV2,TRBJ2-5,-,TGTGCCAGCAGCCCAGACATGATACAAGAGACCCAGTACTTC,CASSPDMIQETQYF
few,17,TRBV13,TRBJ1-2,-,TGTGCCAGCAGCCCACTTGGGGATCCGGGGCTCAAGTTCGGCTACACCTTC,CASSPLGDPGLKFGYTF
-,14,TRBV7-9,TRBJ2-2,-,TGTGCCAGCAGCCATAGGGGAGACAACGGGGAGCTGTTTTTT,CASSHRGDNGELFF
few,16,TRBV10-3,TRBJ2-3,-,TGTGCCATCAGTGACCTCGGGGGGACATCCGCTCGAACGCAGTATTTT,CAISDLGGTSARTQYF
few,15,TRBV24-1,TRBJ2-3,-,TGTGCCACCAGTGCCTATGGGGGGGGCGAAGATACGCAGTATTTT,CATSAYGGGEDTQYF
few,15,TRBV12-3/TRBV12-4,TRBJ1-5,-,TGTGCCAGCAGCACGGGGACGGTCAACAATCAGCCCCAGCATTTT,CASSTGTVNNQPQHF
-,13,TRBV10-3,TRBJ2-2,-,TGTGCCATCAACGGAGAAAACACCGGGGAGCTGTTTTTT,CAINGENTGELFF
-,16,TRBV12-5,TRBJ1-2,-,TGTGCTAGTGGTTTGGTACCGGGGGTTGGCCTGGCAGACTACACCTTC,CASGLVPGVGLADYTF